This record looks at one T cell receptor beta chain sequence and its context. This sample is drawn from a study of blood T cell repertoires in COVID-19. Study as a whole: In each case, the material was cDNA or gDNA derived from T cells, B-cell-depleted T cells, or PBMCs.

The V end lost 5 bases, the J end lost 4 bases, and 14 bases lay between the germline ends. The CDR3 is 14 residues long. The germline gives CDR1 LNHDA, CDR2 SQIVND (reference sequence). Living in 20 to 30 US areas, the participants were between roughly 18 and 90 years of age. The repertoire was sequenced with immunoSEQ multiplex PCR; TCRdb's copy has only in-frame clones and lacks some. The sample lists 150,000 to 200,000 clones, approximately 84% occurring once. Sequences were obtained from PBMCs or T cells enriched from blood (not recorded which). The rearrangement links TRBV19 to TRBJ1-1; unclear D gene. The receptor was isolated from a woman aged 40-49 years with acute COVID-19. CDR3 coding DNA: TGTGCCAGTAGTCCCCGGGGTAGGTCCACTGAAGCTTTCTTT. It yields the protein CASSPRGRSTEAFF.